These 7 T cell receptor beta chains share one sample of origin, sequenced in a study of cytomegalovirus exposure and HLA in healthy donors. In the PCR, 60 Vbeta and 13 Jbeta primers were used. Sequencing was performed with immunoSEQ multiplex PCR; in TCRdb, only in-frame clones are kept and a portion is missing. The sample carries roughly 50,000 clones, 70% to 75% recorded once. What was sequenced was PBMCs. These receptors were collected from a man under 40 in good health and CMV-seropositive.

The chain is built from TRBV19 and TRBJ1-2, with 7 bases identical to TRBD1. J was trimmed by 1 base and V by 6 bases; bases with no gene match: 8. The length of the CDR3 is 15 residues. CDR1 is LNHDA, CDR2 SQIVND, per germline (reference sequence). The CDR3 spells CASSLGQTINYGYTF. The CDR3 nucleotides read TGTGCCAGTAGCCTGGGACAGACAATTAACTATGGCTACACCTTC.

The V gene is TRBV29-1, the J gene TRBJ1-1, with D possibly being TRBD1 (5 bases). The CDR3 length is 15 residues. Between the trimmed V and J ends, which lost 5 bases and 5 bases, there was a span of 21 bases. CDR1 is SQVTM and CDR2 is ANQGSEA in the germline V gene. The DNA of the CDR3 is TGCAGCGTTCCCCTAGCCAAGGGGAGGGGAACTGAAGCTTTCTTT. Translation: CSVPLAKGRGTEAFF.

This clone was recorded a few times. The chain uses TRBV9 and TRBJ1-1, with a weak D call TRBD1 (6 bases). The CDR3 runs to 13 residues. The germline V and J ends were trimmed by 7 bases and 3 bases, with 13 bases remaining between them. Germline assignment: CDR1 SGDLS and CDR2 YYNGEE. The CDR3 bases are TGTGCCAGCGCGGGGGGGGCGGACACTGAAGCTTTCTTT. Encoded protein: CASAGGADTEAFF.

The V call is TRBV18, the J call TRBJ2-3, with D maybe TRBD2 (6 bases). Germline assignment: CDR1 KGHSH and CDR2 LQKENI. Deletions cut 3 bases from V and 0 bases from J, with 13 bases between. The CDR3 totals 16 residues. CDR3 DNA sequence: TGTGCCAGCTCACCGCCGAATAGCGGAAGCACAGATACGCAGTATTTT. This gives the protein CASSPPNSGSTDTQYF. Full variable domain (outside the CDR3, taken from reference TRBV18 and TRBJ2-3): NAGVMQNPRHLVRRRGQEARLRCSPMKGHSHVYWYRQLPEEGLKFMVYLQKENIIDESGMPKERFSAEFPKEGPSILRIQQVVRGDSAAYFCASSPPNSGSTDTQYFGPGTRLTVL.

This chain connects TRBV6-4 to TRBJ1-2; a possible D gene is TRBD1 (6 bases). Trimming removed 7 bases at V and 4 bases at J, with 16 bases between. Germline CDR1 and CDR2: MRHNA and SNTAGT. The CDR3 sequence is 14 residues long. The CDR3 nucleotides read TGTGCCAGCAACCCGACAGGAGGCTTCTATGGCTACACCTTC. Translation: CASNPTGGFYGYTF.

V gene TRBV28 combines with J gene TRBJ1-2; TRBD1 aligns across 7 bases. Germline CDR1 and CDR2: MDHEN and SYDVKM. CDR3 length equals 16 residues. V dropped 8 bases and J dropped 1; count of bases not matched to a gene: 13. The chain's CDR3 is CASQAAGGKLNYGYTF. The CDR3 DNA reads TGTGCCAGCCAGGCGGCAGGGGGGAAACTTAACTATGGCTACACCTTC.

This clone came up once. The rearrangement joins TRBV28 to TRBJ2-7; 8 bases are shared with TRBD1. The CDR3 covers 14 residues. The V gene's germline CDR1 is MDHEN and CDR2 SYDVKM. The junction had 5 bases not matched to a gene; V was cut back by 5 bases and J by 2 bases. The CDR3 sequence: CASSAQGDTYEQYF. The CDR3 DNA reads TGTGCCAGCAGTGCACAGGGGGATACCTACGAGCAGTACTTC.